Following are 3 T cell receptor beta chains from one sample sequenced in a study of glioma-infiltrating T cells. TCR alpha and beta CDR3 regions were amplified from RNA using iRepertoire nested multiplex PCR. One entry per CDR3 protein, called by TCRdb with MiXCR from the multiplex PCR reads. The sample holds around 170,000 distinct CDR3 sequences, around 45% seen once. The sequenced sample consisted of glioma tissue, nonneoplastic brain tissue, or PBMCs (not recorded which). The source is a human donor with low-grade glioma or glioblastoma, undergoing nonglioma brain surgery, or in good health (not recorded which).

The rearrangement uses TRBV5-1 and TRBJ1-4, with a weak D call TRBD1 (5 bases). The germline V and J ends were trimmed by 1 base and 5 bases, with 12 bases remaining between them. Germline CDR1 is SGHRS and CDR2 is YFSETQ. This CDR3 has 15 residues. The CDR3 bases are TGCGCCAGCAGCTTGATAGGGGCCCCCAATGAAAAACTGTTTTTT. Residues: CASSLIGAPNEKLFF.

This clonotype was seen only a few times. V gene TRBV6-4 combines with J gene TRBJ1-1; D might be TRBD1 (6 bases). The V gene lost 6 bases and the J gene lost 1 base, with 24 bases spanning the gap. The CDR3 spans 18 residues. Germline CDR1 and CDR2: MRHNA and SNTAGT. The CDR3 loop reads CASSPNSQGLMGNTEAFF. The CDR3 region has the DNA TGTGCCAGCAGCCCAAATTCACAGGGACTCATGGGGAACACTGAAGCTTTCTTT.

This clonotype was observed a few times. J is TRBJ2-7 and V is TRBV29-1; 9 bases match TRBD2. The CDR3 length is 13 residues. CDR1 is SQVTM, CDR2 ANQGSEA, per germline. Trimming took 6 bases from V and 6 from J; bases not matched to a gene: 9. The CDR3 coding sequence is TGCAGCGTGGGAAATAGCGGGAGTGGCGAGCAGTACTTC. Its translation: CSVGNSGSGEQYF.